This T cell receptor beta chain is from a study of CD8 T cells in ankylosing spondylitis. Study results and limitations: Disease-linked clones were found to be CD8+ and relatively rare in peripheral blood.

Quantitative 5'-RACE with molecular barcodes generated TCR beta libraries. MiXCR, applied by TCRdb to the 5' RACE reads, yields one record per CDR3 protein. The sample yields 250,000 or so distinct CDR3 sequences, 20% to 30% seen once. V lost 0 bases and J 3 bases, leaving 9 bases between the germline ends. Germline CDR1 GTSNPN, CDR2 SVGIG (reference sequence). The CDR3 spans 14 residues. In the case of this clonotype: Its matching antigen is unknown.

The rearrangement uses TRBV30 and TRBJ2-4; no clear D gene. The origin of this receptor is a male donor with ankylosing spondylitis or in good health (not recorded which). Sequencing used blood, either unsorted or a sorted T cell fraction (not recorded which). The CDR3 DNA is TGTGCCTGGAGTGTATCCTTCGACAAAAACATTCAGTACTTC. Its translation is CAWSVSFDKNIQYF.